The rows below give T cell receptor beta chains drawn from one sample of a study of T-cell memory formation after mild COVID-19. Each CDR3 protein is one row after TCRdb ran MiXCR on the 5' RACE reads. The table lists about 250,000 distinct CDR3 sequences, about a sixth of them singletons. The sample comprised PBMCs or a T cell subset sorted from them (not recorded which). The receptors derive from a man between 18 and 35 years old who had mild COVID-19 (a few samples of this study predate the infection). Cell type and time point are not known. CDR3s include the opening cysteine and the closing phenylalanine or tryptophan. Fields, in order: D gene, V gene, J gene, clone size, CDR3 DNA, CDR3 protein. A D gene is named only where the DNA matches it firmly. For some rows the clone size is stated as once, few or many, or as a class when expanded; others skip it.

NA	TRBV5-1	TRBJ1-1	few	TGCGCCAGCAGCTGGATTTTGAACACTGAAGCTTTCTTT	CASSWILNTEAFF
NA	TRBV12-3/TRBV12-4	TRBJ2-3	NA	TGTGCCAGCAGAGGCAGACAGGTTTGGGATACGCAGTATTTT	CASRGRQVWDTQYF
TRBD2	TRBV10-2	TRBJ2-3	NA	TGCGCCAGCAGTGATAGTCGTTGGGGGGGAGCGGATACGCAGTATTTT	CASSDSRWGGADTQYF
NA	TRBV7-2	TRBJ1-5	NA	TGTGCCAGCAGCTCCAGCGGACCAGGACAGCCCCAGCATTTT	CASSSSGPGQPQHF
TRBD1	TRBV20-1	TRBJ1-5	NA	TGCAGTGCTAGCAGGGGGGATAGCAATCAGCCCCAGCATTTT	CSASRGDSNQPQHF
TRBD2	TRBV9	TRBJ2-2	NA	TGTGCCAGCAGCGTGGGTAGCGGGGGATACGCGAACACCGGGGAGCTGTTTTTT	CASSVGSGGYANTGELFF
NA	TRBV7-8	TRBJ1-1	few	TGTGCCAGCAGCTCCCACACCCCTCGCACTGAAGCTTTCTTT	CASSSHTPRTEAFF
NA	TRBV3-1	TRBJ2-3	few	TGTGCCAGCAGCCAAGAGGAGGGCTTGGGAGATACGCAGTATTTT	CASSQEEGLGDTQYF
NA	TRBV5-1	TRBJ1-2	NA	TGCGCCAGTACCCAGGACTACTATGGCTACACCTTC	CASTQDYYGYTF
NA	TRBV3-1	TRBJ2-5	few	TGTGCCAGCAGCCGTGGGACGGCCGGCGAGACCCAGTACTTC	CASSRGTAGETQYF
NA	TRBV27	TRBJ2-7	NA	TGTGCCAGCAGTCTACGGGGGCACCGATACGAGCAGTACTTC	CASSLRGHRYEQYF